The 32 T cell receptor beta chains below were found in one sample sequenced in a study of shared clonotypes between healthy human individuals. Sequenced by immunoSEQ multiplex PCR; TCRdb stores in-frame clones only, minus some. The table has around 990,000 clones, approximately 75% seen once. The sample was memory CD4+ T cells from PBMCs. Regarding subset: CD45RA-negative fraction. Receptor source: a man younger than 35 in good health. Some clones in this sample may be carry-over from other donors' samples.

V usage is TRBV28 and J usage is TRBJ2-1; D is undetermined. This CDR3 contains 13 residues. CDR1 is MDHEN, CDR2 SYDVKM, per germline. The V end was cut by 7 bases, the J end by 4 bases, with 11 bases between. DNA of the CDR3: TGTGCCAGCAATGGTCCGGAGTACAATGAGCAGTTCTTC. This encodes CASNGPEYNEQFF.

The chain links TRBV7-4 to TRBJ2-1; D remains ambiguous. Trimming stripped 4 bases from V and 9 bases from J, with 22 bases between. CDR3 size: 16 residues. Germline CDR1 and CDR2: SGHVT and SQSDAQ. CDR3 region: CASSSQPPSPSTEQFF. The CDR3 nucleotides are TGTGCCAGCAGCTCCCAGCCTCCGTCCCCTTCAACTGAGCAGTTCTTC.

V gene TRBV5-1 combines with J gene TRBJ2-3; possibly TRBD1 or TRBD2 for D (5 bases each). This CDR3 comprises 18 residues. In germline, CDR1 is SGHRS, CDR2 YFSETQ. Trimming shortened V by 1 base and J by 0 bases, and 18 bases separated the two germline ends. CDR3 sequence: CASSLWGILSRSTDTQYF. CDR3 nucleotide sequence: TGCGCCAGCAGCTTGTGGGGGATTCTTTCTCGTAGCACAGATACGCAGTATTTT.

This chain joins TRBV5-1 and TRBJ1-2; tentative D call: TRBD1 (6 bases). Trimming removed 3 bases from V and 1 base from J, with 10 bases in between. Germline assignment: CDR1 SGHRS and CDR2 YFSETQ. The CDR3 is 14 residues long. CDR3 residues: CASSSQGFNYGYTF. The CDR3 region has the DNA TGCGCCAGCAGCTCACAGGGATTTAACTATGGCTACACCTTC.

With regard to this clone: The likely explanation is a read error, given a far larger clone one base away. The V call is TRBV7-7, the J call TRBJ2-3; the D is unclear. The J call may not be correct, given that the DNA end is closer to TRBJ1-5. There are 14 residues in the CDR3. The germline V gene encodes CDR1 SSHAT and CDR2 FNYEAQ (reference sequence). CDR3 residues: CASSLALGTDTQHF. CDR3 DNA: TGTGCCAGCAGCTTAGCGTTGGGCACAGATACGCAGCATTTT.

V gene TRBV28 combines with J gene TRBJ1-2, with D hard to call. The CDR3 sequence is 15 residues long. Per germline, CDR1 MDHEN and CDR2 SYDVKM. The germline V and J ends were trimmed by 7 bases and 3 bases, with 18 bases remaining between them. CDR3 bases: TGTGCCAGCACCTGGGGAGGTCCCTCGCACTATGGCTACACCTTC. Residues: CASTWGGPSHYGYTF.

The rearrangement joins TRBV29-1 to TRBJ1-1; TRBD1 is a possible D gene (6 bases). CDR1 is SQVTM and CDR2 is ANQGSEA in the germline V gene. The germline V and J ends were trimmed by 7 bases and 4 bases, with 13 bases remaining between them. The CDR3 contains 12 residues. The CDR3 protein is CSANTGTTEAFF. CDR3 nucleotide sequence: TGCAGCGCTAACACAGGGACCACTGAAGCTTTCTTT.

This sequence joins TRBV11-2 and TRBJ1-2; no definite D call. Trimming took 5 bases from V and 2 from J, leaving 9 bases between them. Germline V lookup: CDR1 SGHAT, CDR2 FQNNGV. The length of the CDR3 is 13 residues. CDR3 coding DNA: TGTGCCAGCAGCCCCCAGGAGAACTATGGCTACACCTTC. As protein: CASSPQENYGYTF.

The chain recombines TRBV5-1 with TRBJ2-3; TRBD2 aligns across 8 bases. CDR3 length: 14 amino acids. Trimming took 4 bases from V and 0 from J; bases not matched to a gene: 1. The germline CDR1 and CDR2 sequences are SGHRS and YFSETQ. In DNA, the CDR3 is TGCGCCAGCAGCGTAGCGGGGAGCACAGATACGCAGTATTTT. Protein: CASSVAGSTDTQYF.

The gene calls are TRBV28 and TRBJ1-3, with D perhaps TRBD1 (5 bases). The CDR3 extends over 15 amino acids. Trimming stripped 8 bases from V and 0 bases from J, with 14 bases between. The germline CDR1 and CDR2 sequences are MDHEN and SYDVKM. The CDR3 nucleotides are TGTGCCAGCTCCGCAGCAGGGTACTCTGGAAACACCATATATTTT. Translated: CASSAAGYSGNTIYF. The variable domain in full, completed from reference TRBV28 and TRBJ1-3, reads DVKVTQSSRYLVKRTGEKVFLECVQDMDHENMFWYRQDPGLGLRLIYFSYDVKMKEKGDIPEGYSVSREKKERFSLILESASTNQTSMYLCASSAAGYSGNTIYFGEGSWLTVV.

J is TRBJ2-6 and V is TRBV25-1; 7 positions agree with TRBD2. Germline loops: CDR1 MGHDK, CDR2 SYGVNS. J gave up 1 base and V 8 bases, and 8 bases lay outside the gene matches. The CDR3 has 16 residues. CDR3 protein: CASDNGGGSGANVLTF. CDR3 bases: TGTGCCAGCGATAATGGGGGAGGGTCTGGGGCCAACGTCCTGACTTTC.

Remarks on this clone: A far larger clone is off by one base, so a read error is likely. The chain carries TRBV6-1 and TRBJ2-7, with TRBD1 matching over 9 bases. Germline V gene lookup returns CDR1 MNHNS and CDR2 SASEGT. The CDR3 contains 14 residues. This CDR3 is CASSPTGGLYQQYF. CDR3 coding DNA: TGTGCCAGCAGTCCGACAGGGGGGCTCTACCAGCAGTACTTC.

The rearrangement uses TRBV6-5 and TRBJ2-2, with D possibly being TRBD1 (7 bases). Per germline, CDR1 MNHEY and CDR2 SVGAGI. Trimming cost V 4 bases and J 5 bases, with 17 bases left between them. The CDR3 loop spans 16 amino acids. CDR3 loop: CASSSGPGGSTGELFF. The CDR3 DNA follows: TGTGCCAGCAGTTCCGGGCCAGGGGGGTCGACCGGGGAGCTGTTTTTT.

On this clone: A much larger clone is a single base away; this may be a read error. Other DNA sequences in the sample encode the same CDR3. The V gene is TRBV11-3, the J gene TRBJ1-1; no reliable D call. This CDR3 is 13 amino acids long. V lost 3 bases and J 1 base, leaving 6 bases between the germline ends. Germline V CDR1 and CDR2: SGHNT, YENEEA. The CDR3 loop reads CASSFGANTEAFF. CDR3 coding DNA: TGTGCCAGCAGCTTTGGAGCGAACACTGAAGCTTTCTTT. The full variable domain, with the rest looked up from reference TRBV11-3 and TRBJ1-1, is EAGVVQSPRYKIIEKKQPVAFWCNPISGHNTLYWYLQNLGQGPELLIRYENEEAVDDSQLPKDRFSAERLKGVDSTLKIQPAELGDSAVYLCASSFGANTEAFFGQGTRLTVV.

This chain links TRBV5-5 with TRBJ1-1; 11 positions agree with TRBD1. Germline V gene data show CDR1 as SGHKS and CDR2 as YYEKEE (reference sequence). Trimming removed 2 bases from V and 4 bases from J; junction bases left unmatched: 1. The CDR3 spans 14 residues. CDR3 region: CASSLGTGGTEAFF. DNA for the CDR3: TGTGCCAGCAGCTTAGGGACAGGGGGCACTGAAGCTTTCTTT.

The CDR3 protein is CASRRTSGRAGRETYEQYF. Written as DNA, the CDR3 is TGTGCCAGCAGACGGACTAGCGGGAGGGCCGGGCGAGAAACCTACGAGCAGTACTTC. The J gene is TRBJ2-7, the V gene TRBV28; 15 positions match TRBD2. The CDR3 is 19 residues long. CDR1 and CDR2 (germline): MDHEN, SYDVKM. The V segment lost 6 bases and the J segment 2 bases; nucleotides outside the gene matches: 14.

In regard to this clone: The junction shows a germline mismatch at one end, possibly a read error. The rearrangement links TRBV11-2 to TRBJ2-7, with 9 nucleotides matching TRBD2. The germline V gene encodes CDR1 SGHAT and CDR2 FQNNGV. This CDR3 spans 15 amino acids. The CDR3 sequence: CASSLGASGTSTPGF. The CDR3 DNA sequence: TGTGCCAGCAGCTTAGGGGCTAGCGGGACCTCCACGCCGGGCTTC.

This clone was counted between two and nine times. The CDR3 bases are TGTGCCAGTAGTAGCGGGACGGATAACTATGGCTACACCTTC. Its translation is CASSSGTDNYGYTF. This chain uses TRBV19 with TRBJ1-2; tentative D call: TRBD1 (5 bases). CDR3 length: 14 amino acids. CDR1 is LNHDA, CDR2 SQIVND, per germline (reference sequence). V was shortened by 4 bases and J by 1 base, with 10 bases between the two germline ends.

The table lists this clone with many counts. CDR3 in DNA: TGCGCCAGCAGCTTTTCGACGGAGAACACTGAAGCTTTCTTT. Translated: CASSFSTENTEAFF. The J gene is TRBJ1-1, the V gene TRBV5-1; no clear D gene. Per germline, CDR1 SGHRS and CDR2 YFSETQ. This CDR3 has 14 residues. Trimming stripped 2 bases from V and 1 base from J, with 9 bases between.

To note about this clone: Other DNA sequences in this specimen translate into the identical CDR3. This chain links TRBV29-1 with TRBJ2-5; D not resolved. CDR3 length: 12 residues. CDR1 and CDR2 (germline): SQVTM, ANQGSEA. V lost 0 bases and J lost 2, with 4 bases in between. This CDR3 is CSVEEGQETQYF. In DNA form, the CDR3 reads TGCAGCGTTGAAGAAGGTCAAGAGACCCAGTACTTC. Together with reference TRBV29-1 and TRBJ2-5, the CDR3 gives the full variable domain: SAVISQKPSRDICQRGTSLTIQCQVDSQVTMMFWYRQQPGQSLTLIATANQGSEATYESGFVIDKFPISRPNLTFSTLTVSNMSPEDSSIYLCSVEEGQETQYFGPGTRLLVL.

CDR3 DNA: TGTGCCAGCAGCTTGCTAGCGGGAGCTAATGAGCAGTTCTTC. It codes for CASSLLAGANEQFF. The chain couples TRBV5-4 to TRBJ2-1; 10 nucleotides agree with TRBD2. Losses at the gene ends were 1 base for V and 7 bases for J; bases not matched to a gene: 2. Germline CDR1 reads SGHNT; CDR2 reads YYREEE (reference sequence). The CDR3 is made up of 14 amino acids.

The V gene is TRBV6-6, the J gene TRBJ1-3; no clear D gene. The CDR3 is made up of 15 amino acids. Trimming cost V 7 bases and J 0 bases, with 13 bases left between them. Germline V CDR1 and CDR2: MNHNY, SVGAGI (reference sequence). The CDR3, as DNA: TGTGCCAGCACCCCTTCGGCAGTCTCTGGAAACACCATATATTTT. Translation: CASTPSAVSGNTIYF.

The chain is built from TRBV14 and TRBJ1-3; D gene unclear. The length of the CDR3 is 15 residues. V lost 1 base and J lost 0, with 7 bases in between. Looked up from germline, CDR1 is SGHDN and CDR2 is FVKESK. The CDR3 region is CASSQADFSGNTIYF. The CDR3 DNA reads as TGTGCCAGCAGCCAAGCTGACTTCTCTGGAAACACCATATATTTT.

J is TRBJ2-1 and V is TRBV12-5, with 10 positions matching TRBD2. Germline lookup yields CDR1 LGHNT and CDR2 FRNRAP. This CDR3 has 15 residues. V was clipped by 2 bases and J by 9 bases; unmatched bases: 7. The CDR3, as DNA: TGTGCTAGTGGTTTGTCCCTAGCGGGAGATCTTGAGCAGTTCTTC. It encodes CASGLSLAGDLEQFF. Full variable domain (missing parts from reference TRBV12-5 and TRBJ2-1): DARVTQTPRHKVTEMGQEVTMRCQPILGHNTVFWYRQTMMQGLELLAYFRNRAPLDDSGMPKDRFSAEMPDATLATLKIQPSEPRDSAVYFCASGLSLAGDLEQFFGPGTRLTVL.

This clone was found once. The chain links TRBV4-2 to TRBJ2-1; 11 nucleotides agree with TRBD2. Germline lookup yields CDR1 LGHNA and CDR2 YNFKEQ. V was pared by 0 bases and J by 8 bases, with 3 bases of the junction left unmatched. CDR3 length equals 15 residues. DNA for the CDR3: TGTGCCAGCAGCCAAGAACTAGCGGGAGCGGATGAGCAGTTCTTC. It encodes CASSQELAGADEQFF.

This clone was counted once. The rearrangement uses TRBV6-1 and TRBJ1-1; TRBD1 agrees at 9 bases. Per germline, CDR1 MNHNS and CDR2 SASEGT. This CDR3 has 14 residues. Unmatched junction bases numbered 3, after V lost 6 bases and J lost 1 base. CDR3 loop: CASRGQGSNTEAFF. In DNA, the CDR3 is TGTGCCAGCAGGGGACAGGGATCGAACACTGAAGCTTTCTTT.

This chain joins TRBV29-1 and TRBJ1-2; D may be TRBD1 (6 bases). This CDR3 has 13 residues. From germline, CDR1 is SQVTM and CDR2 ANQGSEA. V lost 5 bases and J lost 6, with 16 bases in between. The CDR3 DNA is TGCAGCGTTTCTACCGTGACAGGCCATGGCTACACCTTC. Protein sequence: CSVSTVTGHGYTF. Full variable domain (remainder filled in from reference TRBV29-1 and TRBJ1-2): SAVISQKPSRDICQRGTSLTIQCQVDSQVTMMFWYRQQPGQSLTLIATANQGSEATYESGFVIDKFPISRPNLTFSTLTVSNMSPEDSSIYLCSVSTVTGHGYTFGSGTRLTVV.

The chain has TRBV27 and TRBJ2-7; D perhaps matches TRBD2 (6 bases). The V and J ends lost 4 bases and 1 base respectively, with 14 bases between them. CDR3 length equals 15 residues. CDR1 and CDR2 (germline): MNHEY, SMNVEV (reference sequence). CDR3 coding DNA: TGTGCCAGCAGTTCCGGAGGGGCGGGATCCTACGAGCAGTACTTC. Its translation: CASSSGGAGSYEQYF.

The rearrangement joins TRBV30 to TRBJ1-1; tentatively, D is TRBD1 (6 bases). This CDR3 comprises 13 residues. V gave up 4 bases and J gave up 1 base, with 10 bases separating them. Germline-derived CDR1 and CDR2 are GTSNPN and SVGIG (reference sequence). Here the CDR3 reads CAWNRGANTEAFF. The CDR3 coding sequence is TGTGCCTGGAACCGGGGGGCGAACACTGAAGCTTTCTTT.

The gene calls are TRBV7-2 and TRBJ2-7, with TRBD2 identical over 8 bases. This CDR3 contains 15 residues. V shed 6 bases and J 2 bases; nucleotides not matched to a gene: 9. The V gene's germline CDR1 is SGHTA and CDR2 FQGNSA. In nucleotides, the CDR3 is TGTGCCAGCAGGGCTACGACTAGCGCAACCTACGAGCAGTACTTC. The encoded protein is CASRATTSATYEQYF.

The chain carries TRBV18 and TRBJ1-4; TRBD1 is a possible D gene (5 bases). The CDR3 loop spans 15 amino acids. CDR1 and CDR2 (germline): KGHSH, LQKENI. V was clipped by 3 bases and J by 7 bases, with 15 bases between them. Here the CDR3 DNA reads TGTGCCAGCTCACCGGCAGGGAACGCGGGTGAAAAACTGTTTTTT. Translation gives CASSPAGNAGEKLFF. Based on the CDR3 plus reference TRBV18 and TRBJ1-4, the full variable domain is NAGVMQNPRHLVRRRGQEARLRCSPMKGHSHVYWYRQLPEEGLKFMVYLQKENIIDESGMPKERFSAEFPKEGPSILRIQQVVRGDSAAYFCASSPAGNAGEKLFFGSGTQLSVL.

The chain is built from TRBV5-6 and TRBJ2-1; a weak D match, TRBD2 (5 bases). The CDR3 loop spans 15 amino acids. In germline, CDR1 is SGHDT, CDR2 YYEEEE. With 1 base removed from V and 4 bases from J, the gap between germline ends came to 12 bases. The CDR3 sequence: CASSLRAALYNEQFF. CDR3 nucleotides: TGTGCCAGCAGCTTGAGAGCGGCCCTATACAATGAGCAGTTCTTC.